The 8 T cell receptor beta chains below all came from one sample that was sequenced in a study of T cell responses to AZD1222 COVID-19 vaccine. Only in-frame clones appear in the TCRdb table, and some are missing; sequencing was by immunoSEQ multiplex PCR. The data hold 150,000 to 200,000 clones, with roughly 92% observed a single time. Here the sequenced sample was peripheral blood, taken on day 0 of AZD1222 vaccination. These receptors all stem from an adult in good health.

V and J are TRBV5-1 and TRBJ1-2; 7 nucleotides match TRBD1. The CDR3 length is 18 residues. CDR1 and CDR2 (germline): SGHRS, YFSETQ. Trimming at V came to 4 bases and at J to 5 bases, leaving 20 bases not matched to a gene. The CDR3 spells CASSADSTGPRSSYGYTF. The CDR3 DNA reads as TGCGCCAGCAGCGCGGATTCGACAGGGCCCAGGTCGTCGTATGGCTACACCTTC.

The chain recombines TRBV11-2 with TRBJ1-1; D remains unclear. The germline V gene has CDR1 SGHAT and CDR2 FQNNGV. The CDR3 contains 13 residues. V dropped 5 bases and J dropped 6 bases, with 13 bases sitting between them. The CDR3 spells CASSLDLTPEAFF. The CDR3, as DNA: TGTGCCAGCAGCCTCGACCTAACTCCTGAAGCTTTCTTT.

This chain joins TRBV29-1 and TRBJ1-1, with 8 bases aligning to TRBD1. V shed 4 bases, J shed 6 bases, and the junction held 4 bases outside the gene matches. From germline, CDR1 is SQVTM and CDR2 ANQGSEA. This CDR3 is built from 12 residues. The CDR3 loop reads CSVVEQGAEAFF. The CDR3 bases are TGCAGCGTTGTTGAACAGGGGGCTGAAGCTTTCTTT.

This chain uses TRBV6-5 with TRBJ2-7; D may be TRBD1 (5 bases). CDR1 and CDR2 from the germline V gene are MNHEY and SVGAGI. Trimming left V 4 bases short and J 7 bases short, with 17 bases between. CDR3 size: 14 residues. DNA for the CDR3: TGTGCCAGCAGTTGGACACGCGAATCCCTGGAGCAGTACTTC. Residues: CASSWTRESLEQYF.

CDR3 sequence (DNA): TGTGCCAGTAGTCTCCTTAGCGGGGGCCGCACAGATACGCAGTATTTT. Translated: CASSLLSGGRTDTQYF. This sequence joins TRBV19 and TRBJ2-3, with 9 bases lining up with TRBD2. Germline CDR1 is LNHDA and CDR2 is SQIVND (reference sequence). The CDR3 runs to 16 residues. Trimming at V came to 5 bases and at J to 1 base, leaving 7 bases not matched to a gene.

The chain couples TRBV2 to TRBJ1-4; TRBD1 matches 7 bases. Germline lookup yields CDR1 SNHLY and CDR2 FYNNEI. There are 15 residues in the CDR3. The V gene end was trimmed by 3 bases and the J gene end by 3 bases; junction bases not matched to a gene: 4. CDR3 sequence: CASSDRGLANEKLFF. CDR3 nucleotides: TGTGCCAGCAGTGACAGGGGGTTGGCTAATGAAAAACTGTTTTTT.

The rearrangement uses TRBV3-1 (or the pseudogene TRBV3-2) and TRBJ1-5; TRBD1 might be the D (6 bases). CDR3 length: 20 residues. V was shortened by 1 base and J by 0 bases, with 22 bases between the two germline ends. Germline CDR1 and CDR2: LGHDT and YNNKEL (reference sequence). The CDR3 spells CASSQAPRGAGRYSNQPQHF. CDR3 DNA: TGTGCCAGCAGCCAAGCTCCGAGGGGGGCAGGGCGTTATAGCAATCAGCCCCAGCATTTT.

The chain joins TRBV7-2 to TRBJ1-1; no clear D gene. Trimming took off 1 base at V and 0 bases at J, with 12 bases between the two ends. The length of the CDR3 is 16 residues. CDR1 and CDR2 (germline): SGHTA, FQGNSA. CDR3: CASSLDRLRMNTEAFF. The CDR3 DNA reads TGTGCCAGCAGCTTAGACAGACTACGGATGAACACTGAAGCTTTCTTT.